This T cell receptor beta chain appears in the sequencing data of a study of T cell changes during pregnancy in multiple sclerosis. CDR3 length: 14 residues. The V end was cut by 8 bases, the J end by 6 bases, with 17 bases between. Per the germline V gene, CDR1 is LNHDA and CDR2 is SQIVND (reference sequence). Method: immunoSEQ multiplex PCR; TCRdb's copy keeps in-frame clones and lacks some. This table holds 55,000 to 80,000 clones, 80% to 95% found once. The table lists this clone with a count of one. This material consisted of CD8+ T cells from peripheral blood mononuclear cells, taken in the second trimester of pregnancy. The rearrangement uses TRBV19 and TRBJ1-5, with a tentative D call TRBD1 (5 bases). This clonotype was obtained from a female donor with multiple sclerosis, enrolled in a pregnancy study. CDR3 nucleotides: TGTGCCAGTGATGGGGGGGTAAGTAGTCAGCCCCAGCATTTT. It translates to CASDGGVSSQPQHF.